This T cell receptor (beta chain) was profiled in a study of T cell repertoires in cytomegalovirus infection. Overall study context: CMV infection plus the matching HLA type was flagged by public TCR beta signatures.

General study points: The ex vivo response showed dominance by HLA-C-restricted CMV-specific TCR beta clonotypes. Summed frequency of shared TCR beta families picked out CMV carriers who also had the relevant HLA.

TCRdb reprocessed the reads via MiXCR and lists one record per CDR3 protein. Among roughly 320,000 distinct CDR3 sequences listed, roughly 9.3% were seen once. This clonotype was counted only a few times. Its target is unknown. J was trimmed by 8 bases and V by 6 bases; bases with no gene match: 3. The CDR3 length is 13 residues. The sequencing input was PBMCs. The rearrangement uses TRBV12-3 or TRBV12-4 and TRBJ1-4, with 10 bases aligning to TRBD1. The receptor was derived from a human donor in good health (CMV status not recorded). Some clones in this sample may be carry-over from other donors' samples. CDR3 residues: CASRPGQGEKLFF. CDR3 coding DNA: TGTGCCAGCAGGCCGGGACAGGGGGAAAAACTGTTTTTT.